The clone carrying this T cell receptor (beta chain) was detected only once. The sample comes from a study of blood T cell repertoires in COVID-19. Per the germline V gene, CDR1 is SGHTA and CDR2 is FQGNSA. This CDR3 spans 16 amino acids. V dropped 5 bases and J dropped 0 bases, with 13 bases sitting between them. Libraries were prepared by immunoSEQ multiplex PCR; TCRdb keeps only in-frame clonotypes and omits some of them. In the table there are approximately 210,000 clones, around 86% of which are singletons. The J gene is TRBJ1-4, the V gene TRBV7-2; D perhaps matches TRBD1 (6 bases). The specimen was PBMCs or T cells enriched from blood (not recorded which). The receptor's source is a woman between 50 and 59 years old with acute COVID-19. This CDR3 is CASSPGQMATNEKLFF. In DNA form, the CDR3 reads TGTGCCAGCAGCCCAGGACAGATGGCAACTAATGAAAAACTGTTTTTT.